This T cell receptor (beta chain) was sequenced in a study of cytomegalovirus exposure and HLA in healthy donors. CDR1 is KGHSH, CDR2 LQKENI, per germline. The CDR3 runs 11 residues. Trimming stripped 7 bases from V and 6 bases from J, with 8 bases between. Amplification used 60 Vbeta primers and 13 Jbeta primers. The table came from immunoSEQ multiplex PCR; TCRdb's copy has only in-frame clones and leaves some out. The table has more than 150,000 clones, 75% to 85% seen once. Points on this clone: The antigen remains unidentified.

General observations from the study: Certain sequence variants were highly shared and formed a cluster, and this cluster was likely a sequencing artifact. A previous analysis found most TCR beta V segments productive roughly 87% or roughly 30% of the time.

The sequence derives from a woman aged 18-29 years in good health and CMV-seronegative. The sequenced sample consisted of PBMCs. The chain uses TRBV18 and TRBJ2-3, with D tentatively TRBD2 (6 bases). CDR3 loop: CASFLADTQYF. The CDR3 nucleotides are TGTGCCAGCTTCCTAGCGGATACGCAGTATTTT.